A selection of T cell receptor beta chains follows, all from one sample in a study of T cells in Graves' hyperthyroidism and ophthalmopathy. MiXCR was run by TCRdb on the multiplex PCR reads, yielding one entry per CDR3 protein. This sample has hundreds of thousands of distinct CDR3 sequences, with 15% to 17% found just once. The sequenced sample consisted of blood. These receptors were taken from a woman aged 18-29 years with Graves' hyperthyroidism. Both conserved end residues are part of each CDR3. The D gene is left open where the match is weak. Not every row has a clone size; where given, it reads once, few, many or a size class.

clone_size: many; d_call: TRBD2; v_call: TRBV2; j_call: TRBJ2-1; cdr3_length: 14; cdr3_nt: TGTGCCAGCAGGCCAGCGGGGGCTTACAATGAGCAGTTCTTC; cdr3_aa: CASRPAGAYNEQFF
clone_size: few; d_call: TRBD2; v_call: TRBV4-1; j_call: TRBJ2-3; cdr3_length: 17; cdr3_nt: TGCGCCAGCAGCCAAGCCTTGGGACTAGCGGAAGAGGATACGCAGTATTTT; cdr3_aa: CASSQALGLAEEDTQYF
clone_size: .; d_call: TRBD1; v_call: TRBV18; j_call: TRBJ1-4; cdr3_length: 15; cdr3_nt: TGTGCCAGCTCACCACCGACAGGGGGTAATGAAAAACTGTTTTTT; cdr3_aa: CASSPPTGGNEKLFF
clone_size: many; d_call: TRBD2; v_call: TRBV7-9; j_call: TRBJ2-5; cdr3_length: 16; cdr3_nt: TGTGCCAGCAGCTGGACCCTAGCGGGGGTAATTGAGACCCAGTACTTC; cdr3_aa: CASSWTLAGVIETQYF
clone_size: .; d_call: TRBD2; v_call: TRBV10-3; j_call: TRBJ2-3; cdr3_length: 15; cdr3_nt: TGTGCCATCAGGGAGACTAGCGGGGGGCCAAATACGCAGTATTTT; cdr3_aa: CAIRETSGGPNTQYF
clone_size: .; d_call: TRBD1; v_call: TRBV18; j_call: TRBJ2-1; cdr3_length: 15; cdr3_nt: TGTGCCAGCTCACCTCTGGCCGGGACAGGGAATGAGCAGTTCTTC; cdr3_aa: CASSPLAGTGNEQFF
clone_size: many; d_call: .; v_call: TRBV20-1; j_call: TRBJ2-7; cdr3_length: 13; cdr3_nt: TGCAGTGCTAGAGGTGGCAGGGGTTACGAGCAGTACTTC; cdr3_aa: CSARGGRGYEQYF
clone_size: .; d_call: TRBD1; v_call: TRBV7-2; j_call: TRBJ2-1; cdr3_length: 15; cdr3_nt: TGTGCCAGCAGCTCCGTCCCGGGACAGGGGAGTGAGCAGTTCTTC; cdr3_aa: CASSSVPGQGSEQFF
clone_size: few; d_call: .; v_call: TRBV20-1; j_call: TRBJ2-4; cdr3_length: 15; cdr3_nt: TGCAGTGCTAGAGACCCAAGCGGAAGGGGGAACATTCAGTACTTC; cdr3_aa: CSARDPSGRGNIQYF
clone_size: many; d_call: TRBD1; v_call: TRBV2; j_call: TRBJ2-2; cdr3_length: 17; cdr3_nt: TGTGCCAGCAGTCTGAATTACAGGGGGCGCGACACCGGGGAGCTGTTTTTT; cdr3_aa: CASSLNYRGRDTGELFF
clone_size: many; d_call: .; v_call: TRBV7-8; j_call: TRBJ1-2; cdr3_length: 16; cdr3_nt: TGTGCCAGCAGCTTAGATGAGGCCAGGGTGGGCTATGGCTACACCTTC; cdr3_aa: CASSLDEARVGYGYTF
clone_size: many; d_call: TRBD2; v_call: TRBV28; j_call: TRBJ2-3; cdr3_length: 17; cdr3_nt: TGTGCCAGCAGTTTAATTTTTAGCGGGGGCGCCACAGATACGCAGTATTTT; cdr3_aa: CASSLIFSGGATDTQYF
clone_size: many; d_call: TRBD1; v_call: TRBV7-2; j_call: TRBJ2-5; cdr3_length: 15; cdr3_nt: TGTGCCAGCAGCTTAGGACAGGGGGCAAGTGAGACCCAGTACTTC; cdr3_aa: CASSLGQGASETQYF
clone_size: many; d_call: .; v_call: TRBV5-1; j_call: TRBJ2-6; cdr3_length: 14; cdr3_nt: TGCGCCAGCACTTGGGGCTCTGGGGCCAACGTCCTGACTTTC; cdr3_aa: CASTWGSGANVLTF
clone_size: .; d_call: TRBD2; v_call: TRBV4-2; j_call: TRBJ2-1; cdr3_length: 16; cdr3_nt: TGTGCCAGCAGCCAAGATAGCGGGGGGGCCTACAATGAGCAGTTCTTC; cdr3_aa: CASSQDSGGAYNEQFF
clone_size: .; d_call: .; v_call: TRBV6-2/TRBV6-3; j_call: TRBJ1-3; cdr3_length: 16; cdr3_nt: TGTGCCAGCAGTATAGCGCAGGGTCTATCTGGAAACACCATATATTTT; cdr3_aa: CASSIAQGLSGNTIYF
clone_size: many; d_call: .; v_call: TRBV11-3; j_call: TRBJ2-3; cdr3_length: 14; cdr3_nt: TGTGCCAGCAGCCCTCCGCAAGATCAAGATACGCAGTATTTT; cdr3_aa: CASSPPQDQDTQYF
clone_size: many; d_call: .; v_call: TRBV11-2; j_call: TRBJ2-1; cdr3_length: 14; cdr3_nt: TGTGCCAGCAGCTACCGAGGGGGGCTCGATGAGCAGTTCTTC; cdr3_aa: CASSYRGGLDEQFF